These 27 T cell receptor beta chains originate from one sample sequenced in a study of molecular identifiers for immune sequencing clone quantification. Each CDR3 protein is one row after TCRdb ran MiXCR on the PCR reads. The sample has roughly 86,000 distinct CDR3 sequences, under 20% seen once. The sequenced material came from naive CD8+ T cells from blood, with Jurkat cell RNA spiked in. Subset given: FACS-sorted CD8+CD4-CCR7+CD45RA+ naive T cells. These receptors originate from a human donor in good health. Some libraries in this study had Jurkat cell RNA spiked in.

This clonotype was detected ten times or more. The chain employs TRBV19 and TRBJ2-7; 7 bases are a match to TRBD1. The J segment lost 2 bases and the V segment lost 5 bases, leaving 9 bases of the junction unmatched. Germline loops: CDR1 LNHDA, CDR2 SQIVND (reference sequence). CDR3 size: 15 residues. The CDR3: CASSRGQALTYEQYF. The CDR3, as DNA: TGTGCCAGTAGTCGAGGACAGGCCCTAACCTACGAGCAGTACTTC.

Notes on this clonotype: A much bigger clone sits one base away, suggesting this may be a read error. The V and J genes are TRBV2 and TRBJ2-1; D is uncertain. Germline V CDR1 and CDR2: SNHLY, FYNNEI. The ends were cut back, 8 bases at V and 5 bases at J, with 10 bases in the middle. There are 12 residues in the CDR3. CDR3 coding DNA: TGTGCCAGCCAGCGTGGTAACAATGAGCAGTTCTTC. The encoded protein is CASQRGNNEQFF.

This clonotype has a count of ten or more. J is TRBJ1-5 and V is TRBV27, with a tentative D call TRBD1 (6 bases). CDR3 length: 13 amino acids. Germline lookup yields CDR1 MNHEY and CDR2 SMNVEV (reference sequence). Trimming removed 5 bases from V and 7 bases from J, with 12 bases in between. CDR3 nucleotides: TGTGCCAGCAGTAGGAGGGGGGTACAGCCCCAGCATTTT. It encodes CASSRRGVQPQHF.

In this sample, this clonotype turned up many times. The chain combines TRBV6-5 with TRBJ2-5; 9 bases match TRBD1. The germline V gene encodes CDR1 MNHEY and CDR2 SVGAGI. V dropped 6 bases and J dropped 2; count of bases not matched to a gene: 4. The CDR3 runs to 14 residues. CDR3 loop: CASRGQGPQETQYF. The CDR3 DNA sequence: TGTGCCAGCAGGGGACAGGGACCTCAAGAGACCCAGTACTTC.

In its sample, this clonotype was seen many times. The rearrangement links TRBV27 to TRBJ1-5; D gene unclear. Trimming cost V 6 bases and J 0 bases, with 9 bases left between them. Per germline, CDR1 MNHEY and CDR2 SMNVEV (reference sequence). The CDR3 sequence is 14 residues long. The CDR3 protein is CASRGAGSNQPQHF. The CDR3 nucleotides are TGTGCCAGCAGGGGCGCGGGTAGCAATCAGCCCCAGCATTTT.

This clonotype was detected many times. The CDR3: CASSPGLAGGYEQYF. In nucleotides, the CDR3 is TGCGCCAGCAGCCCAGGGCTAGCGGGGGGTTACGAGCAGTACTTC. The chain uses TRBV4-3 and TRBJ2-7; 11 nucleotides agree with TRBD2. Unmatched junction bases numbered 6, after V lost 4 bases and J lost 4 bases. Germline V gives CDR1 LGHNA, CDR2 YSLEER. CDR3 length: 15 amino acids.

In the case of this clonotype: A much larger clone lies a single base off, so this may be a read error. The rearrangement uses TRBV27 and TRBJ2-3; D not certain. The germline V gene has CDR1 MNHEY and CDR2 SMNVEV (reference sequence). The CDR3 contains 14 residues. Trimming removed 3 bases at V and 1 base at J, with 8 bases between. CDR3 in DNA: TGTGCCAGCAGTTTTTCCGCTGGCACAGATACGCAGTATTTT. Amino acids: CASSFSAGTDTQYF.

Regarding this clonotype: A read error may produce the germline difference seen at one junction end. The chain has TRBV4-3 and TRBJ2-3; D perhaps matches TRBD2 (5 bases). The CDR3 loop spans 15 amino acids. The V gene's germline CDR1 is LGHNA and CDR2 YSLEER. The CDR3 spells CASSQESPSTDAQYF. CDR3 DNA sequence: TGCGCCAGCAGCCAGGAAAGTCCTAGCACAGATGCGCAGTATTTT.

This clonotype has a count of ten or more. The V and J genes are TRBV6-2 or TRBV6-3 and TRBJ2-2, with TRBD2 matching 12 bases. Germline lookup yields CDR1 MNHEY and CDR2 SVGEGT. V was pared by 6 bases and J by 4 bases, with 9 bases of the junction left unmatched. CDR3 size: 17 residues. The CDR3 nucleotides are TGTGCCAGCAGCCATCGACTAGCGGGAGATTCCACCGGGGAGCTGTTTTTT. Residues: CASSHRLAGDSTGELFF.

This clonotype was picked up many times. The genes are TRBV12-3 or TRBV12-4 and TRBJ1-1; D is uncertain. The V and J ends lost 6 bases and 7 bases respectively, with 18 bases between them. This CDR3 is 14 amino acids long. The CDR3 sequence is CASSPERTGLEAFF. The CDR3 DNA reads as TGTGCCAGCAGCCCGGAGCGGACCGGGCTTGAAGCTTTCTTT.

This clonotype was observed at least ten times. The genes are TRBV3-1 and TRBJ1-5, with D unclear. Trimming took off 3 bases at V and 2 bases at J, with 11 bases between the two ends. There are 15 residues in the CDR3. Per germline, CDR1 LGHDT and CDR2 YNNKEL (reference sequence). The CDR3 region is CASSHGESGNQPQHF. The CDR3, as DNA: TGTGCCAGCAGCCATGGCGAATCGGGCAATCAGCCCCAGCATTTT.

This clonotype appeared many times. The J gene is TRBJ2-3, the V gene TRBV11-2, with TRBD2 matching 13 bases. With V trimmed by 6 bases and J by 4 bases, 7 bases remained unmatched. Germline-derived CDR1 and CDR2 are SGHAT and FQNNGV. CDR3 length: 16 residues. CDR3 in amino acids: CASSLLAGGPADTQYF. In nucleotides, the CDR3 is TGTGCCAGCAGTCTACTAGCGGGAGGGCCCGCAGATACGCAGTATTTT.

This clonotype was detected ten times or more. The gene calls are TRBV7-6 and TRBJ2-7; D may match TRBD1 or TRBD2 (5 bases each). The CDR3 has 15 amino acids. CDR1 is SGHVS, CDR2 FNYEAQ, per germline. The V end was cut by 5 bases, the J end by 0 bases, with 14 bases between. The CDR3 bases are TGTGCCAGCAGCCCTGTAGAGGGGAGCTCCTACGAGCAGTACTTC. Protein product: CASSPVEGSSYEQYF.

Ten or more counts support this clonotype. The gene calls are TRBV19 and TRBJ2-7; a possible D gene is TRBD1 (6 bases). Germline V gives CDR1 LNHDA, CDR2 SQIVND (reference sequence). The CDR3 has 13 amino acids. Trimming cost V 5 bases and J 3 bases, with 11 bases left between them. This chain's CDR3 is CASSVRDNYEQYF. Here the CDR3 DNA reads TGTGCCAGTAGTGTCCGGGACAACTACGAGCAGTACTTC.

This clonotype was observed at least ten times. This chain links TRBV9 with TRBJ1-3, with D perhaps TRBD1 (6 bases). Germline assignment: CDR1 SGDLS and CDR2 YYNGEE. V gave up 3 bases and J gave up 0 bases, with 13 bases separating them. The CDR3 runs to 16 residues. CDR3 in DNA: TGTGCCAGCAGCGCGGGCAGGGGCTCCTCTGGAAACACCATATATTTT. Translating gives CASSAGRGSSGNTIYF.

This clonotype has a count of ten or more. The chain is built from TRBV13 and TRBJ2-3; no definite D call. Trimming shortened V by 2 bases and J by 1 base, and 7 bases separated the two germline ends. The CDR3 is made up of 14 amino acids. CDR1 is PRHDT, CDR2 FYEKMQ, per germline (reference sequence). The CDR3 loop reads CASSLQGGTDTQYF. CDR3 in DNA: TGTGCCAGCAGCTTACAAGGAGGCACAGATACGCAGTATTTT.

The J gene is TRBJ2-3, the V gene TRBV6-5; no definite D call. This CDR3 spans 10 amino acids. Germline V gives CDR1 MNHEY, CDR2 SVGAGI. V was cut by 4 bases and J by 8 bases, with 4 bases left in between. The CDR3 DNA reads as TGTGCCAGCAGTTGGCCTACGCAGTATTTT. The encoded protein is CASSWPTQYF.

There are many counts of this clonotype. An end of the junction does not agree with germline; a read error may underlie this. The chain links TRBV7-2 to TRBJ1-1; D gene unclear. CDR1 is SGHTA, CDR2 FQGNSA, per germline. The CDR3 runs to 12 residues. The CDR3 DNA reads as TGTGCCGGCAGCTTATCGAACACTGAAGCTTTCTTT. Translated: CAGSLSNTEAFF.

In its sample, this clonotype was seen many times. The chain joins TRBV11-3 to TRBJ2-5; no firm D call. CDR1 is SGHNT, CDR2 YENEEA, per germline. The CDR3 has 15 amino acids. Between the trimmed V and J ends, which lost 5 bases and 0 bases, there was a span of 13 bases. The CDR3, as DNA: TGTGCCAGCAGCCCCGGACCCGGTTACCAAGAGACCCAGTACTTC. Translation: CASSPGPGYQETQYF.

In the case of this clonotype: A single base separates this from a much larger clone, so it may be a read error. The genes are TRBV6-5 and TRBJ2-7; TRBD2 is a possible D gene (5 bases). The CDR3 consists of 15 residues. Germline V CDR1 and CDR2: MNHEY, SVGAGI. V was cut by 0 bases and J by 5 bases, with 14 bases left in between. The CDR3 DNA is TGTGCCAGCAGTTACTCTTTCGCGGGCTACCACGAGCAGTACTTC. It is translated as CASSYSFAGYHEQYF.

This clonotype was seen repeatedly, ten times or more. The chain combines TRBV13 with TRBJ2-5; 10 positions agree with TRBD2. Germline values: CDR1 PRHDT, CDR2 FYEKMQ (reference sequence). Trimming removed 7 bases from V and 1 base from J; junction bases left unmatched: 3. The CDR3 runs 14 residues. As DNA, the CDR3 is TGTGCCAGCAAAGGGACTAGCGTCCAAGAGACCCAGTACTTC. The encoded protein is CASKGTSVQETQYF.

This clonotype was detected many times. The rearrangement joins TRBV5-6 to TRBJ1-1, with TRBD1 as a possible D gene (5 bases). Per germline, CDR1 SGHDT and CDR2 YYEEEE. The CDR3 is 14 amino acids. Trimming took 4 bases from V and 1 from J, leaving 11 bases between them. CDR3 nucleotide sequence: TGTGCCAGCAGCCTATCGACAGCGAACACTGAAGCTTTCTTT. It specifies CASSLSTANTEAFF.

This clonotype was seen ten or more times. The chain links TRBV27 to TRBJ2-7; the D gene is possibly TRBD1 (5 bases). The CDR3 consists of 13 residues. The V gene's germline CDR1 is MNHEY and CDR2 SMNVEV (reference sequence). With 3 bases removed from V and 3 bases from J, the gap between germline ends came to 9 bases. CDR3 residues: CASSLGPNYEQYF. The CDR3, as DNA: TGTGCCAGCAGTTTGGGGCCCAACTACGAGCAGTACTTC.

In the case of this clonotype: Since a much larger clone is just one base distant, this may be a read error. CDR3 in DNA: TGTGCCACCAGTAGTTATTTGAACACTGAAGCTTTCTTT. This encodes CATSSYLNTEAFF. V gene TRBV24-1 combines with J gene TRBJ1-1, with D hard to call. Germline lookup yields CDR1 KGHDR and CDR2 SFDVKD. The CDR3 consists of 13 residues. V shed 6 bases and J shed 0 bases, with 7 bases lying between them.

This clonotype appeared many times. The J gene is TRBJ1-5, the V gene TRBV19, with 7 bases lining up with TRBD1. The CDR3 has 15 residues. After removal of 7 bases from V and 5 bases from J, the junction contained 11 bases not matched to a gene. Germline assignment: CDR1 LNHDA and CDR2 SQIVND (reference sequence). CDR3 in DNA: TGTGCCAGTACCCCCCTTGGGACAGCCCATCAGCCCCAGCATTTT. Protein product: CASTPLGTAHQPQHF.

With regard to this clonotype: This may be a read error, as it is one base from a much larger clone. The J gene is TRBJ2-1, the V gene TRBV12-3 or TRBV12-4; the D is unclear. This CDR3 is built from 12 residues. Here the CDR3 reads CVSSRPKGEQFF. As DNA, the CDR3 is TGTGTCAGCAGCCGCCCGAAGGGTGAGCAGTTCTTC.

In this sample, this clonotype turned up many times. For the CDR3, the DNA is TGTGCCAGCAGGGGACAGGGTGGCACTGAAGCTTTCTTT. Amino acids: CASRGQGGTEAFF. The V gene is TRBV12-3 or TRBV12-4, the J gene TRBJ1-1; 9 nucleotides align to TRBD1. CDR3 length: 13 residues. V lost 6 bases and J lost 4; bases outside the gene matches: 3.